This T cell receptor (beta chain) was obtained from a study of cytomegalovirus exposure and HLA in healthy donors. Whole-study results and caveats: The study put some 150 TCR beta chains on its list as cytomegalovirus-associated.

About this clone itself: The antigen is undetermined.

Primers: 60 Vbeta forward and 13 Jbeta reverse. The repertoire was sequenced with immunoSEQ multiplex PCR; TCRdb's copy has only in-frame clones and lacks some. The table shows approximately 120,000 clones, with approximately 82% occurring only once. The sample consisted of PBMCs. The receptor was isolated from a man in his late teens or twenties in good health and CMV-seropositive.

CDR3 loop: CASIPGVGTEAFF. CDR3 DNA sequence: TGTGCCAGCATCCCGGGGGTAGGGACTGAAGCTTTCTTT. This rearrangement joins TRBV11-2 to TRBJ1-1; TRBD1 is a possible D gene (5 bases). V was trimmed by 7 bases and J by 5 bases, leaving 14 bases between them. Germline lookup yields CDR1 SGHAT and CDR2 FQNNGV. This CDR3 is 13 amino acids long.